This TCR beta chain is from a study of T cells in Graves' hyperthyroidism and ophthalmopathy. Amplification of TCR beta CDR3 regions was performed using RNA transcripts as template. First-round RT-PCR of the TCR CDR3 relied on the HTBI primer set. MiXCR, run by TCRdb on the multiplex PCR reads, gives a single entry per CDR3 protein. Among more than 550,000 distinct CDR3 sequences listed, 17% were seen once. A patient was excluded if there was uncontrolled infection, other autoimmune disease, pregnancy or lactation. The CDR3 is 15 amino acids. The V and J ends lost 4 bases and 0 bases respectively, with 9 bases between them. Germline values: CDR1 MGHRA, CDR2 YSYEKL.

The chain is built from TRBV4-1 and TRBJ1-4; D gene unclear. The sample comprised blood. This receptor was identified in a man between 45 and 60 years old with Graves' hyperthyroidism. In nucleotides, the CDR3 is TGCGCCAGCAGCCCAGCTGTAACAACTAATGAAAAACTGTTTTTT. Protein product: CASSPAVTTNEKLFF.